This T cell receptor beta chain was recovered during a study of shared T cell receptors in the human thymus. This clone has a handful of counts. Generated by immunoSEQ multiplex PCR, the TCRdb table keeps only in-frame clones and is missing some. The repertoire consists of 500,000 to 750,000 clones, with 70% to 90% occurring once and the leading ten covering about 0.01%. This same sample was also part of a study on human thymus T cells.

Sequenced sample: thymocytes. This clonotype was sampled from a boy in the first two years of life with a congenital heart defect.

CDR3 coding DNA: TGTGCCAGCAGTGAAGGGTGGAGACAGCGTAACGGTGAGCAGTTCTTC. Its protein is CASSEGWRQRNGEQFF. The chain has TRBV6-1 and TRBJ2-1; maybe TRBD1 (5 bases). Trimming removed 1 base at V and 9 bases at J, with 19 bases between. CDR1 and CDR2 (germline): MNHNS, SASEGT. The CDR3 runs to 16 residues.